A single sample is the source of the 29 T cell receptor beta chains below, sequenced in a study of blood T cell repertoires in COVID-19. The table came from immunoSEQ multiplex PCR; TCRdb's copy has only in-frame clones and leaves some out. This table holds 50,000 to 70,000 clones, roughly 80% found once. The specimen was peripheral blood. The receptors were sampled from a man aged 55 to 70 with acute or convalescent COVID-19.

This clone has only a few counts. V is TRBV6-6 and J is TRBJ2-2; perhaps TRBD2 as D (6 bases). Germline assignment: CDR1 MNHNY and CDR2 SVGAGI (reference sequence). Trimming pared 8 bases from V and 2 bases from J, leaving 12 bases between. This CDR3 contains 14 residues. Here the CDR3 DNA reads TGTGCCAGCCGGAGGGACTCCAACACCGGGGAGCTGTTTTTT. Its protein product is CASRRDSNTGELFF.

The chain links TRBV18 to TRBJ1-2; D not resolved. The CDR3 totals 14 residues. Looked up from germline, CDR1 is KGHSH and CDR2 is LQKENI. V shed 3 bases and J shed 8 bases, with 16 bases lying between them. The CDR3 is CASSPPTEEWGYTF. The CDR3 DNA is TGTGCCAGCTCACCCCCGACGGAGGAGTGGGGCTACACCTTC.

The V and J genes are TRBV29-1 and TRBJ1-1, with 9 bases that match TRBD1. Germline CDR1 is SQVTM and CDR2 is ANQGSEA. The trim removed 5 bases at V and 6 bases at J, leaving 10 bases unmatched. The CDR3 is made up of 14 amino acids. This CDR3 is CSVRGTGLFAEAFF. Written as DNA, the CDR3 is TGCAGCGTTCGGGGGACAGGGCTGTTTGCTGAAGCTTTCTTT.

The chain links TRBV6-1 to TRBJ1-3; 7 bases are shared with TRBD1. V shed 5 bases and J 4 bases; nucleotides not matched to a gene: 5. Germline V lookup: CDR1 MNHNS, CDR2 SASEGT. The CDR3 consists of 14 residues. The CDR3 coding sequence is TGTGCCAGCAGTTCCCAGGACAGGGGAAACACCATATATTTT. Translating gives CASSSQDRGNTIYF.

The chain employs TRBV2 and TRBJ2-7; the D gene is possibly TRBD1 (6 bases). The CDR3 totals 14 residues. The germline gives CDR1 SNHLY, CDR2 FYNNEI. V lost 3 bases and J lost 9, with 18 bases in between. This CDR3 reads CASSDSDSRKTQYF. The CDR3 DNA follows: TGTGCCAGCAGTGATTCGGACAGCCGGAAGACGCAGTACTTC.

The chain's CDR3 is CASSERVNIQYF. In DNA, the CDR3 is TGTGCCAGCAGTGAGAGGGTAAACATTCAGTACTTC. This chain uses TRBV2 with TRBJ2-4, with a tentative D call TRBD2 (5 bases). CDR1 is SNHLY and CDR2 is FYNNEI in the germline V gene. The CDR3 has 12 amino acids. Deletions cut 3 bases from V and 6 bases from J, with 6 bases between.

The chain recombines TRBV5-4 with TRBJ1-6; D is undetermined. Trimming took 2 bases from V and 10 from J, leaving 13 bases between them. The CDR3 is 14 residues long. In germline, CDR1 is SGHNT, CDR2 YYREEE (reference sequence). CDR3 nucleotides: TGTGCCAGCAGCTTAAACAGTTTCACATCACCCCTCCACTTT. Residues: CASSLNSFTSPLHF.

The J gene is TRBJ2-7, the V gene TRBV28, with TRBD1 as a possible D gene (6 bases). This CDR3 comprises 15 residues. Germline assignment: CDR1 MDHEN and CDR2 SYDVKM. V lost 2 bases to trimming and J lost 2 bases, with 13 bases between them. The CDR3 region has the DNA TGTGCCAGCAGTTTACGCAGGGGAGATACCTACGAGCAGTACTTC. Protein product: CASSLRRGDTYEQYF.

The chain recombines TRBV27 with TRBJ1-2, with D unresolved. V was clipped by 6 bases and J by 0 bases, with 29 bases between them. The CDR3 is 20 residues long. The V gene's germline CDR1 is MNHEY and CDR2 SMNVEV (reference sequence). The CDR3 loop reads CASSYSWRVRLAPSNYGYTF. The CDR3 DNA sequence: TGTGCCAGCAGCTATTCATGGCGGGTCCGTCTGGCACCTTCTAACTATGGCTACACCTTC.

The chain is built from TRBV23-1 and TRBJ1-6, with 9 bases identical to TRBD1. TRBV23-1 is an open reading frame, and its role is uncertain. This CDR3 region has 20 residues. Trimming at V came to 6 bases and at J to 7 bases, leaving 22 bases not matched to a gene. The CDR3 protein is CASSPAMSRDRECGNSPLHF. CDR3 in DNA: TGCGCCAGCAGCCCCGCAATGAGCCGGGACAGGGAGTGTGGAAATTCACCCCTCCACTTT.

V usage is TRBV13 and J usage is TRBJ2-1, with D possibly matching TRBD2 (6 bases). The CDR3 has 12 amino acids. Trimming took off 3 bases at V and 9 bases at J, with 9 bases between the two ends. Per germline, CDR1 PRHDT and CDR2 FYEKMQ (reference sequence). For the CDR3, the DNA is TGTGCCAGCAGCTTGGTCGGGGGTGAGCAGTTCTTC. Encoded protein: CASSLVGGEQFF.

The table lists this clone with a few counts. The chain combines TRBV6-5 with TRBJ2-2; D is undetermined. Germline loops: CDR1 MNHEY, CDR2 SVGAGI. The CDR3 contains 14 residues. The V gene lost 5 bases and the J gene lost 2 bases, with 9 bases spanning the gap. The CDR3 here is CASSPEENTGELFF. The CDR3 nucleotides read TGTGCCAGCAGTCCCGAGGAAAACACCGGGGAGCTGTTTTTT.

The V gene is TRBV5-1, the J gene TRBJ1-2, with TRBD1 matching over 7 bases. CDR1 is SGHRS and CDR2 is YFSETQ in the germline V gene. V lost 3 bases, J lost 1 base, and 6 bases stayed unmatched. The CDR3 runs to 15 residues. The CDR3 sequence is CASSWKGQDNYGYTF. In DNA, the CDR3 is TGCGCCAGCAGCTGGAAAGGACAGGATAACTATGGCTACACCTTC. Drawing the rest from reference TRBV5-1 and TRBJ1-2, the complete variable domain is KAGVTQTPRYLIKTRGQQVTLSCSPISGHRSVSWYQQTPGQGLQFLFEYFSETQRNKGNFPGRFSGRQFSNSRSEMNVSTLELGDSALYLCASSWKGQDNYGYTFGSGTRLTVV.

The chain couples TRBV6-4 to TRBJ2-5; TRBD2 matches 12 bases. With 9 bases clipped from V and 1 base from J, the junction kept 12 bases outside the gene matches. This CDR3 spans 17 amino acids. Germline V gene sequence: CDR1 MRHNA, CDR2 SNTAGT. CDR3 in DNA: TGTGCCAGGAAAGGACTAGCGGGGTTCGGACGCCAAGAGACCCAGTACTTC. This gives the protein CARKGLAGFGRQETQYF.

In nucleotides, the CDR3 is TGTGCCAGCAGCCTCAGGGGGGCTTCACCCCTCCACTTT. Its translation is CASSLRGASPLHF. The chain combines TRBV9 with TRBJ1-6, with 7 bases aligning to TRBD1. Germline values: CDR1 SGDLS, CDR2 YYNGEE. The CDR3 covers 13 residues. The V segment lost 4 bases and the J segment 9 bases; nucleotides outside the gene matches: 4.

The chain couples TRBV6-1 to TRBJ2-3; 10 bases are shared with TRBD1. From germline, CDR1 is MNHNS and CDR2 SASEGT. The length of the CDR3 is 15 residues. V shed 3 bases, J shed 10 bases, and the junction held 10 bases outside the gene matches. The CDR3, as DNA: TGTGCCAGCAGTGAGCCTAATTCCGGGACAGGGGCGCAGTATTTT. It specifies CASSEPNSGTGAQYF.

The chain's CDR3 is CSVNPTGRGNTEAFF. The DNA for the CDR3 is TGCAGCGTTAATCCGACAGGGCGAGGGAACACTGAAGCTTTCTTT. This chain joins TRBV29-1 and TRBJ1-1; TRBD1 matches 7 bases. J lost 1 base, V lost 5 bases, and 10 bases had no gene match. This CDR3 contains 15 residues. Germline-derived CDR1 and CDR2 are SQVTM and ANQGSEA.

CDR3 in amino acids: CASSLVGPKNTEAFF. In DNA, the CDR3 is TGTGCCAGCAGCTTAGTGGGCCCAAAGAACACTGAAGCTTTCTTT. The genes are TRBV7-2 and TRBJ1-1; D gene ambiguous. The V and J ends lost 1 base and 1 base respectively, with 10 bases between them. Germline V lookup: CDR1 SGHTA, CDR2 FQGNSA. The CDR3 is 15 residues long.

V is TRBV23-1 and J is TRBJ1-5, with 8 bases lining up with TRBD1. TRBV23-1 is known as an ORF, though its function is uncertain. The CDR3 is 16 residues long. V shed 3 bases, J shed 4 bases, and the junction held 8 bases outside the gene matches. For the CDR3, the DNA is TGCGCCAGCAGTCATCACGACAGGGGCCTTAATCAGCCCCAGCATTTT. Protein product: CASSHHDRGLNQPQHF.

The chain combines TRBV7-2 with TRBJ2-2, with 15 positions matching TRBD2. CDR1 SGHTA and CDR2 FQGNSA come from the germline V gene. The CDR3 is made up of 16 amino acids. The trim removed 5 bases at V and 10 bases at J, leaving 8 bases unmatched. The CDR3, as DNA: TGTGCCAGCAGCGCCCGGACTAGCGGGGGGGATGTGGAGCTGTTTTTT. Amino acid sequence: CASSARTSGGDVELFF. Complete variable domain (other parts from reference TRBV7-2 and TRBJ2-2): GAGVSQSPSNKVTEKGKDVELRCDPISGHTALYWYRQSLGQGLEFLIYFQGNSAPDKSGLPSDRFSAERTGGSVSTLTIQRTQQEDSAVYLCASSARTSGGDVELFFGEGSRLTVL.

This clone was detected once. The CDR3 protein is CASSIGTADYGYTF. The DNA of the CDR3 is TGTGCCAGCAGCATTGGGACAGCGGACTATGGCTACACCTTC. The rearrangement links TRBV5-4 to TRBJ1-2, with 7 bases matching TRBD1. The CDR3 is 14 amino acids. Germline CDR1 SGHNT, CDR2 YYREEE (reference sequence). J lost 3 bases, V lost 4 bases, and 6 bases had no gene match. The variable domain in full, with the rest retrieved from reference TRBV5-4 and TRBJ1-2, is ETGVTQSPTHLIKTRGQQVTLRCSSQSGHNTVSWYQQALGQGPQFIFQYYREEENGRGNFPPRFSGLQFPNYSSELNVNALELDDSALYLCASSIGTADYGYTFGSGTRLTVV.

The rearrangement uses TRBV30 and TRBJ1-5; TRBD1 agrees at 8 bases. The CDR3 runs 14 residues. The junction had 4 bases not matched to a gene; V was cut back by 0 bases and J by 6 bases. Germline assignment: CDR1 GTSNPN and CDR2 SVGIG (reference sequence). The CDR3 nucleotides read TGTGCCTGGAGTGTAGGACAGGGAACTCAGCCCCAGCATTTT. Translated, it gives CAWSVGQGTQPQHF.

The V call is TRBV5-1, the J call TRBJ1-2, with TRBD1 matching 7 bases. Trimming removed 2 bases from V and 0 bases from J; junction bases left unmatched: 10. Germline assignment: CDR1 SGHRS and CDR2 YFSETQ. This CDR3 region has 17 residues. CDR3 loop: CASSFLGVRGANYGYTF. Here the CDR3 DNA reads TGCGCCAGCAGCTTCTTGGGGGTCAGGGGGGCTAACTATGGCTACACCTTC.

This chain joins TRBV5-6 and TRBJ1-2; the D is unclear. The length of the CDR3 is 15 residues. Germline V gene sequence: CDR1 SGHDT, CDR2 YYEEEE. Trimming pared 0 bases from V and 4 bases from J, leaving 13 bases between. Here the CDR3 reads CASSLALIVSYGYTF. The CDR3 DNA is TGTGCCAGCAGCTTGGCCTTAATTGTCAGCTATGGCTACACCTTC.

V and J are TRBV5-1 and TRBJ1-6; D unresolved. This CDR3 is built from 17 residues. Per the germline V gene, CDR1 is SGHRS and CDR2 is YFSETQ. V lost 2 bases and J 8 bases, leaving 20 bases between the germline ends. The CDR3 here is CASSLYRFSGSHSPLHF. The CDR3 region has the DNA TGCGCCAGCAGCTTATACCGATTCAGCGGCTCTCATTCACCCCTCCACTTT.

This clone was observed a single time. This sequence joins TRBV28 and TRBJ1-3, with 8 bases matching TRBD1. Trimming removed 6 bases from V and 10 bases from J; junction bases left unmatched: 8. Germline lookup yields CDR1 MDHEN and CDR2 SYDVKM. The CDR3 has 13 amino acids. The CDR3 spells CASSLGQGPTIYF. In nucleotides, the CDR3 is TGTGCCAGCAGCCTAGGACAGGGACCGACCATATATTTT. The full variable domain, its missing parts supplied by reference TRBV28 and TRBJ1-3, is DVKVTQSSRYLVKRTGEKVFLECVQDMDHENMFWYRQDPGLGLRLIYFSYDVKMKEKGDIPEGYSVSREKKERFSLILESASTNQTSMYLCASSLGQGPTIYFGEGSWLTVV.

On this clone itself: One end of the junction does not line up with germline, which may come from a read error. This chain joins TRBV11-3 and TRBJ2-1, with 7 bases identical to TRBD2. This CDR3 contains 14 residues. Germline assignment: CDR1 SGHNT and CDR2 YENEEA. The CDR3 DNA reads TGTGCCAGCAGTCATTCCGGGGACTACAGTGAGCAGTTCTTC. As protein: CASSHSGDYSEQFF.

This rearrangement joins TRBV19 to TRBJ1-2; no reliable D call. The CDR3 totals 14 residues. In germline, CDR1 is LNHDA, CDR2 SQIVND (reference sequence). V lost 5 bases, J lost 7 bases, and 17 bases lay in between. The CDR3 nucleotides read TGTGCCAGTAGTTATACAGCCTCAGTTGGTGGCTACACCTTC. This gives the protein CASSYTASVGGYTF.

This chain links TRBV7-9 with TRBJ1-2; D remains unclear. CDR1 is SEHNR and CDR2 is FQNEAQ in the germline V gene (reference sequence). Deletions cut 4 bases from V and 8 bases from J, with 11 bases between. The CDR3 spans 12 residues. CDR3 bases: TGTGCCAGCAGCTCCACTACCTGGGGCTACACCTTC. This translates into CASSSTTWGYTF.